These T cell receptor beta chains were read from a single sample in a study of T cell responses to AZD1222 COVID-19 vaccine. TCRdb's table, derived via immunoSEQ multiplex PCR, lists solely in-frame clones and lacks some. The sample records under 130,000 clones, around 90% being singletons. Sample: peripheral blood, taken on day 0 of AZD1222 vaccination. The receptors were gathered from an adult in good health. CDR3s include the opening cysteine and the closing phenylalanine or tryptophan. Fields, in order: J gene, V gene, clone size, D gene, CDR3 DNA, CDR3 protein. D genes are given only for firm matches. Not every row has a clone size; where given, it reads once, few, many or a size class.

J: TRBJ1-6; V: TRBV2; size: NA; D: NA; DNA: TGTGCCAGCAGTGATTTGTCCTATAATTCACCCCTCCACTTT; CDR3: CASSDLSYNSPLHF
J: TRBJ2-1; V: TRBV7-2; size: NA; D: TRBD2; DNA: TGTGCCAGCAGCGAAACTAGCGGACATTACAATGAGCAGTTCTTC; CDR3: CASSETSGHYNEQFF
J: TRBJ2-1; V: TRBV7-2; size: NA; D: NA; DNA: TGTGCCAGCAGCTGGGACATAACCTCCTACAATGAGCAGTTCTTC; CDR3: CASSWDITSYNEQFF
J: TRBJ2-3; V: TRBV14; size: NA; D: NA; DNA: TGTGCCAGCAGCCAAGTGCCAGCTTTCACAGATACGCAGTATTTT; CDR3: CASSQVPAFTDTQYF
J: TRBJ2-3; V: TRBV11-2; size: NA; D: TRBD2; DNA: TGTGCACCTAGAAGGACTAGCGGGAGGGCCGGTGATACGCAGTATTTT; CDR3: CAPRRTSGRAGDTQYF
J: TRBJ2-7; V: TRBV6-5; size: NA; D: NA; DNA: TGTGCCAGCAGTCTGAACCCCATAGGGTCCGAGCAGTACTTC; CDR3: CASSLNPIGSEQYF
J: TRBJ1-2; V: TRBV12-3/TRBV12-4; size: NA; D: NA; DNA: TGTGCCAGCAGTTTGGCTGGGGACTATGGCTACACCTTC; CDR3: CASSLAGDYGYTF
J: TRBJ2-5; V: TRBV10-3; size: NA; D: TRBD1; DNA: TGTGCCATCAGCCTGACAGGGGGCGAGACCCAGTACTTC; CDR3: CAISLTGGETQYF
J: TRBJ2-1; V: TRBV9; size: NA; D: TRBD2; DNA: TGTGCCAGCAGCGCTCTAGCGGGCTCCTACAATGAGCAGTTCTTC; CDR3: CASSALAGSYNEQFF
J: TRBJ1-5; V: TRBV2; size: NA; D: NA; DNA: TGTGCCAGCAGTGAAGGCCTGTCTTATAGCAATCAGCCCCAGCATTTT; CDR3: CASSEGLSYSNQPQHF
J: TRBJ1-4; V: TRBV7-2; size: few; D: NA; DNA: TGTGCCAGCAGCTTAGCTGGGGGGACGGGAGGTGAAAAACTGTTTTTT; CDR3: CASSLAGGTGGEKLFF
J: TRBJ2-7; V: TRBV15; size: NA; D: NA; DNA: TGTGCCACCAGCAGAGATCGCACGTTAGGCTACGAGCAGTACTTC; CDR3: CATSRDRTLGYEQYF
J: TRBJ1-2; V: TRBV7-9; size: NA; D: NA; DNA: TGTGCCAGCAGCCGAGCCTTGGGAGGCTATGGCTACACCTTC; CDR3: CASSRALGGYGYTF
J: TRBJ2-7; V: TRBV2; size: NA; D: NA; DNA: TGTGCCAGCAGGGACGACGGGTCCTACGAGCAGTACTTC; CDR3: CASRDDGSYEQYF
J: TRBJ1-2; V: TRBV28; size: NA; D: TRBD1; DNA: TGTGCCAGCGCCAAAACAGGGGCCCGTCCCTATGGCTACACCTTC; CDR3: CASAKTGARPYGYTF
J: TRBJ1-2; V: TRBV18; size: NA; D: NA; DNA: TGTGCCAGCTCACCTGGTTCGCAGGGATACGGCTACACCTTC; CDR3: CASSPGSQGYGYTF
J: TRBJ1-6; V: TRBV18; size: NA; D: NA; DNA: TGTGCCAGCTCACCAAACAGGGCCTATAATTCACCCCTCCACTTT; CDR3: CASSPNRAYNSPLHF
J: TRBJ2-1; V: TRBV5-1; size: NA; D: TRBD1; DNA: TGCGCCAGCAGCTTAGGCGGGACAGGGAGGGGAAGCTCCTACAATGAGCAGTTCTTC; CDR3: CASSLGGTGRGSSYNEQFF
J: TRBJ2-2; V: TRBV6-2/TRBV6-3; size: NA; D: TRBD1; DNA: TGTGCCAGCAGTTGGTTGGGACAGACAAACACCGGGGAGCTGTTTTTT; CDR3: CASSWLGQTNTGELFF
J: TRBJ2-7; V: TRBV12-3/TRBV12-4; size: NA; D: NA; DNA: TGTGCCAGCACTTCAGTTACCTACGAGCAGTACTTC; CDR3: CASTSVTYEQYF
J: TRBJ1-3; V: TRBV7-2; size: NA; D: NA; DNA: TGTGCCAGCAGATTCGGACAGCAATCCTCTGGAAACACCATATATTTT; CDR3: CASRFGQQSSGNTIYF
J: TRBJ2-7; V: TRBV27; size: NA; D: NA; DNA: TGTGCCAGCAGTTTATCGTCAGTATACGAGCAGTACTTC; CDR3: CASSLSSVYEQYF
J: TRBJ2-3; V: TRBV6-1; size: NA; D: NA; DNA: TGTGCCAGCAGTGCGGACGGTGGTCTTAGGACAGATACGCAGTATTTT; CDR3: CASSADGGLRTDTQYF
J: TRBJ2-5; V: TRBV19; size: NA; D: NA; DNA: TGTGCCAGTAGTATAAATCCCAACCAAGAGACCCAGTACTTC; CDR3: CASSINPNQETQYF
J: TRBJ1-6; V: TRBV6-4; size: NA; D: NA; DNA: TGTGCCAGCAGCACAGCCTATAATTCACCCCTCCACTTT; CDR3: CASSTAYNSPLHF
J: TRBJ1-4; V: TRBV5-5; size: NA; D: NA; DNA: TGTGCCAGCAGCCCTTTCTTCACAGGGAGCATAACTAATGAAAAACTGTTTTTT; CDR3: CASSPFFTGSITNEKLFF
J: TRBJ1-6; V: TRBV27; size: NA; D: NA; DNA: TGTGCCAAAATACCAGGGAAAAATTCACCCCTCCACTTT; CDR3: CAKIPGKNSPLHF